Listed here are 16 T cell receptor beta chains from one sample, sequenced in a study of blood T cell repertoires in COVID-19 (dated by TCRdb to the early 2020s). Preparation of the library involved the immunoSEQ multiplex PCR assay. Entries here come from immuneACCESS through TCRdb and include only in-frame sequences with V and J called. Some clones fail to appear in such tables; in the studies checked, an unresolved V gene covers under half of the shortfall, and the cause of the remainder is unknown. Counted in this sample were 150,000 or so clones; about four fifths of them appeared once. In total, the top ten clones hold roughly 13% of the sample. The sequenced material came from peripheral blood. The receptors originated from a man aged 70-80 years who had recovered from COVID-19.

This chain connects TRBV5-4 to TRBJ1-1, with D perhaps TRBD1 (5 bases). The ends were cut back, 2 bases at V and 5 bases at J, with 13 bases in the middle. Germline V gene data show CDR1 as SGHNT and CDR2 as YYREEE (reference sequence). The CDR3 totals 14 residues. CDR3 nucleotides: TGTGCCAGCAGCTTAGGTGGGGCCAGAACTGAAGCTTTCTTT. This sequence encodes CASSLGGARTEAFF. Looking up the rest from reference TRBV5-4 and TRBJ1-1 gives the full variable domain: ETGVTQSPTHLIKTRGQQVTLRCSSQSGHNTVSWYQQALGQGPQFIFQYYREEENGRGNFPPRFSGLQFPNYSSELNVNALELDDSALYLCASSLGGARTEAFFGQGTRLTVV.

The CDR3 DNA is TGCGCCAGCAGCTTGGGGACGGGGATGTCTAGCTATGGCTACACCTTC. It codes for CASSLGTGMSSYGYTF. J is TRBJ1-2 and V is TRBV5-1; D remains unclear. Germline-derived CDR1 and CDR2 are SGHRS and YFSETQ. The CDR3 totals 16 residues. The ends were cut back, 0 bases at V and 4 bases at J, with 16 bases in the middle.

The J gene is TRBJ2-1, the V gene TRBV2; D perhaps matches TRBD1 (6 bases). Germline V gene sequence: CDR1 SNHLY, CDR2 FYNNEI. The length of the CDR3 is 16 residues. V was pared by 2 bases and J by 2 bases, with 13 bases between. CDR3 region: CASSERGRGPYNEQFF. Written as DNA, the CDR3 is TGTGCCAGCAGTGAAAGGGGCAGGGGCCCCTACAATGAGCAGTTCTTC. The full variable domain, rest sourced from reference TRBV2 and TRBJ2-1, is EPEVTQTPSHQVTQMGQEVILRCVPISNHLYFYWYRQILGQKVEFLVSFYNNEISEKSEIFDDQFSVERPDGSNFTLKIRSTKLEDSAMYFCASSERGRGPYNEQFFGPGTRLTVL.

In nucleotides, the CDR3 is TGTGCCACCAGTGATCGGACAGGGAACACCGGGGAGCTGTTTTTT. The encoded protein is CATSDRTGNTGELFF. The chain couples TRBV24-1 to TRBJ2-2, with 7 bases that match TRBD1. Unmatched junction bases numbered 1, after V lost 3 bases and J lost 1 base. The CDR3 is 15 residues long. From germline, CDR1 is KGHDR and CDR2 SFDVKD.

The rearrangement links TRBV19 to TRBJ2-2; the D is unclear. V was pared by 3 bases and J by 3 bases, with 8 bases between. The germline V gene has CDR1 LNHDA and CDR2 SQIVND (reference sequence). This CDR3 comprises 14 residues. The CDR3 DNA follows: TGTGCCAGTAGTATTGGCCCTTACACCGGGGAGCTGTTTTTT. It yields the protein CASSIGPYTGELFF.

The chain recombines TRBV20-1 with TRBJ2-7, with D maybe TRBD2 (5 bases). With 3 bases removed from V and 3 bases from J, the gap between germline ends came to 18 bases. Germline V lookup: CDR1 DFQATT, CDR2 SNEGSKA (reference sequence). This CDR3 has 15 amino acids. Here the CDR3 DNA reads TGCAGTGCTAGTAGGCCGACGCGCGGGCACTACGAGCAGTACTTC. Protein sequence: CSASRPTRGHYEQYF.

V gene TRBV18 combines with J gene TRBJ1-1; D may be TRBD1 (5 bases). This CDR3 comprises 14 residues. Germline lookup yields CDR1 KGHSH and CDR2 LQKENI. The V end lost 2 bases, the J end lost 4 bases, and 11 bases lay between the germline ends. The CDR3 loop is CASSPAQGSTEAFF. The CDR3 nucleotides read TGTGCCAGCTCACCAGCGCAGGGTAGCACTGAAGCTTTCTTT.

The CDR3 bases are TGTGCCAGCAGCTTATACCCCAGGGGGGTGGTGTCTAATGAAAAACTGTTTTTT. Amino acids: CASSLYPRGVVSNEKLFF. The V call is TRBV7-9, the J call TRBJ1-4, with TRBD1 matching over 7 bases. The junction had 12 bases not matched to a gene; V was cut back by 2 bases and J by 3 bases. Germline-derived CDR1 and CDR2 are SEHNR and FQNEAQ (reference sequence). CDR3 length: 18 residues.

The chain employs TRBV4-1 and TRBJ2-6; 10 bases fit TRBD2. Trimming cost V 4 bases and J 0 bases; bases outside gene matches: 9. CDR1 is MGHRA, CDR2 YSYEKL, per germline. The CDR3 covers 19 residues. DNA of the CDR3: TGCGCCAGCAGCCGCTCAGCGGGACTAGCGTACTCTGGGGCCAACGTCCTGACTTTC. It specifies CASSRSAGLAYSGANVLTF.

The chain carries TRBV27 and TRBJ2-1, with a weak D call TRBD1 (6 bases). The CDR3 runs to 17 residues. Deletions cut 4 bases from V and 10 bases from J, with 26 bases between. Germline CDR1 is MNHEY and CDR2 is SMNVEV (reference sequence). In DNA form, the CDR3 reads TGTGCCAGCAGTTACTACGGAATTTGGGGGCGCCTGGGGGAGCAGTTCTTC. Translation gives CASSYYGIWGRLGEQFF.

This clone was counted a single time. The chain carries TRBV7-9 and TRBJ2-1, with D tentatively TRBD2 (5 bases). Germline CDR1 is SEHNR and CDR2 is FQNEAQ (reference sequence). V lost 3 bases and J 8 bases, leaving 14 bases between the germline ends. CDR3 length: 14 amino acids. The CDR3 spells CASSFGSGYDEQFF. CDR3 coding DNA: TGTGCCAGCAGCTTTGGTTCGGGGTACGATGAGCAGTTCTTC.

The chain combines TRBV5-5 with TRBJ2-3, with TRBD2 matching over 10 bases. The CDR3 covers 17 residues. CDR1 is SGHKS and CDR2 is YYEKEE in the germline V gene (reference sequence). Unmatched junction bases numbered 11, after V lost 3 bases and J lost 4 bases. The CDR3 is CASSSFTTSGSPDTQYF. Written as DNA, the CDR3 is TGTGCCAGCAGCTCCTTTACGACTAGCGGGTCCCCAGATACGCAGTATTTT. Drawing the rest from reference TRBV5-5 and TRBJ2-3, the complete variable domain is DAGVTQSPTHLIKTRGQQVTLRCSPISGHKSVSWYQQVLGQGPQFIFQYYEKEERGRGNFPDRFSARQFPNYSSELNVNALLLGDSALYLCASSSFTTSGSPDTQYFGPGTRLTVL.

The V gene is TRBV5-4, the J gene TRBJ2-5; 8 bases map to TRBD1. V dropped 4 bases and J dropped 2; count of bases not matched to a gene: 1. CDR1 and CDR2 from the germline V gene are SGHNT and YYREEE (reference sequence). CDR3 length: 13 amino acids. For the CDR3, the DNA is TGTGCCAGCAGCCGGGACAGGCAAGAGACCCAGTACTTC. It specifies CASSRDRQETQYF.

The chain has TRBV9 and TRBJ2-2, with no clear D. The CDR3 is 16 amino acids. Germline V gene data show CDR1 as SGDLS and CDR2 as YYNGEE. Deletions cut 2 bases from V and 0 bases from J, with 11 bases between. Written as DNA, the CDR3 is TGTGCCAGCAGCGTCTACCAGGTGGCGAACACCGGGGAGCTGTTTTTT. Translation: CASSVYQVANTGELFF.

In its sample, this clone was seen a few times. The V call is TRBV7-9, the J call TRBJ2-7; no clear D. Trimming pared 5 bases from V and 1 base from J, leaving 9 bases between. The CDR3 sequence is 13 residues long. Germline V CDR1 and CDR2: SEHNR, FQNEAQ (reference sequence). The CDR3 bases are TGTGCCAGCAGCCCAGGTGTTTCCTACGAGCAGTACTTC. Its protein product is CASSPGVSYEQYF.

The chain couples TRBV27 to TRBJ1-3; D gene ambiguous. CDR1 and CDR2 from the germline V gene are MNHEY and SMNVEV (reference sequence). V was pared by 6 bases and J by 2 bases, with 11 bases between. CDR3 length equals 14 residues. The CDR3 DNA is TGTGCCAGCAGCGTAAACAGTGCTGGAAACACCATATATTTT. Translated: CASSVNSAGNTIYF.